The clone carrying this TCR beta chain was observed a few times. Trimming removed 6 bases at V and 4 bases at J, with 13 bases between. CDR3 length: 13 amino acids. Germline V lookup: CDR1 SGHRS, CDR2 YFSETQ. TCRdb recomputed calls from the RACE reads with MiXCR, one row per CDR3 protein. This repertoire shows about 190,000 distinct CDR3 sequences, around a quarter found once; its top ten account for 2% to 2.5%. The data stem from a study of human T cells and chemical hapten exposure. Time point specified: patch test 3, about 24 weeks after DPC sensitization. As to treatment: therapeutic diphenylcyclopropenone sensitization with weekly scalp DPC.

This sample comprised whole blood, obtained in connection with sensitization to the hapten diphenylcyclopropenone (DPC). This TCR derives from a woman between 35 and 50 years old with alopecia areata. Some clones in this sample may be carry-over from other donors' samples. The chain recombines TRBV5-1 with TRBJ2-5; D may be TRBD2 (5 bases). The CDR3 DNA follows: TGCGCCAGCACCCCGAGGGTCGGAGAGACCCAGTACTTC. It codes for CASTPRVGETQYF.